Listed below are T cell receptor beta chains from one sample, sequenced in a study of CDR3 diversity in severe acne. Via MiXCR, TCRdb re-called the PCR reads, giving one row per CDR3 protein. The data show 85,000 to 120,000 distinct CDR3 sequences, around 53% seen once. Sequenced: blood. Receptor source: a male donor with acne. Both conserved end residues are trimmed from each CDR3.

V gene	CDR3 protein
TRBV20-1	SARDRGRGSTDTQY
TRBV5-1	ASSSLNSPLH
TRBV10-3	ATRDSPSSTDTQY
TRBV7-3	ASSTHPRERETQY
TRBV10-3	ASGGRAETQY
TRBV20-1	SAIAAQGRQETQY
TRBV6-5	ASSSGTMNTEAF
TRBV4-3	ASSQDATGGFRNTIY
TRBV10-3	AISVQGLYGYT
TRBV25-1	ASRGANSNQPQH
TRBV12-3/TRBV12-4	ASSLGRQAIDYGYT
TRBV6-2/TRBV6-3	ASSYSTGPRGYGYT
TRBV25-1	ASSDATGENSPLH
TRBV5-1	ASSLTRVVDLDTQY
TRBV20-1	SAPPGGRLSYEQY
TRBV9	ASSARDLPGQETQY
TRBV20-1	SAGPALGDNSPLH
TRBV19	ASSNGQGVH
TRBV20-1	SARTAGTSGGSGWTDTQY
TRBV12-3/TRBV12-4	ASSFSGSNQPQH
TRBV20-1	SANSGVGLDTQY
TRBV27	ASSPSWREGTDTQY
TRBV29-1	SVETGTGESGELF
TRBV29-1	SAVSYGGSTQY
TRBV12-3/TRBV12-4	ASSPTGGYYEQY
TRBV10-3	AISEVDRTYEQY
TRBV5-8	ASTLGLAGVGELF
TRBV24-1	ATSDSWTVNTGELF
TRBV6-2/TRBV6-3	ASSYSEAWETQY
TRBV20-1	SARSAFNEKLF
TRBV7-9	ASSFAYQPQH
TRBV28	ASSLLSAGNQPQH
TRBV10-2	ASSEGQHSNQPQH
TRBV10-3	ATLAITYNEQF
TRBV7-3	ASSSLGLAGSDTQY
TRBV7-2	ASSLVPREQF
TRBV19	ASSLTIRINSLYGYT
TRBV7-9	ASSLALRETQY
TRBV19	ASKGGPDGYT
TRBV7-2	ASSSGGDGNQPQH
TRBV7-9	ASSLASGHEQY
TRBV27	ASRGTVFTNTEAF
TRBV24-1	ATSDPRTPDEQY
TRBV7-2	ASSSLGGREMTDTQY
TRBV20-1	SARTQGRGELF
TRBV7-2	ASSPASLAGAGELF